These 18 T cell receptor beta chains originate from one sample sequenced in a study of CD8+ T cells in alopecia areata. RNA, once extracted, was reverse transcribed into cDNA for use as the sequencing template. Measured with immunoSEQ multiplex PCR; TCRdb has only the in-frame clones, and not every one. The sample carries some 170,000 clones, about 70% recorded once. Sequenced material: CD8+ T cells sorted from blood, taken at week 0. These receptors came from a human donor with alopecia areata.

The DNA of the CDR3 is TGCAGCGTTGCGGGGATCTATGGCTACACCTTC. Encoded protein: CSVAGIYGYTF. This sequence joins TRBV29-1 and TRBJ1-2; no definite D call. CDR1 is SQVTM, CDR2 ANQGSEA, per germline. With 4 bases removed from V and 4 bases from J, the gap between germline ends came to 7 bases. The CDR3 contains 11 residues.

The rearrangement links TRBV5-4 to TRBJ1-2; maybe TRBD1 (6 bases). CDR3 length equals 15 residues. Germline V CDR1 and CDR2: SGHNT, YYREEE (reference sequence). The V end was cut by 4 bases, the J end by 4 bases, with 17 bases between. The CDR3: CASSPGAGSGYGYTF. In nucleotides, the CDR3 is TGTGCCAGCAGCCCGGGGGCCGGGTCGGGCTATGGCTACACCTTC.

This clone has only one observation. The V call is TRBV27, the J call TRBJ1-5; D is unclear. The CDR3 is 13 amino acids. The V gene lost 3 bases and the J gene lost 8 bases, with 11 bases spanning the gap. Germline CDR1 is MNHEY and CDR2 is SMNVEV (reference sequence). This chain's CDR3 is CASSLTPPEPQHF. DNA for the CDR3: TGTGCCAGCAGTTTGACCCCTCCGGAGCCCCAGCATTTT.

This clone was recorded only once. The chain has TRBV4-1 and TRBJ2-5; the match to TRBD2 covers 12 bases. Germline V lookup: CDR1 MGHRA, CDR2 YSYEKL. The CDR3 length is 15 residues. The ends lost 4 bases at V and 3 bases at J; junction bases unmatched: 3. CDR3 nucleotide sequence: TGCGCCAGCAGCCGCCGGACTAGCGGGGAAGAGACCCAGTACTTC. Encoded protein: CASSRRTSGEETQYF.

This chain joins TRBV9 and TRBJ2-3, with TRBD2 identical over 7 bases. Germline assignment: CDR1 SGDLS and CDR2 YYNGEE. The V and J ends lost 0 bases and 0 bases, in that order; junction bases with no gene match: 7. The CDR3 covers 17 residues. The CDR3 nucleotides read TGTGCCAGCAGCGTAGTAGGAGGGACTACTAGCACAGATACGCAGTATTTT. Protein: CASSVVGGTTSTDTQYF.

This sequence joins TRBV7-9 and TRBJ2-1; TRBD1 agrees at 10 bases. J gave up 1 base and V 5 bases, and 2 bases lay outside the gene matches. Looked up from germline, CDR1 is SEHNR and CDR2 is FQNEAQ (reference sequence). There are 15 residues in the CDR3. CDR3 loop: CASSEDRGSYNEQFF. The CDR3 coding sequence is TGTGCCAGCAGCGAGGACAGGGGGTCCTACAATGAGCAGTTCTTC.

The gene calls are TRBV12-5 and TRBJ1-2; no clear D gene. This CDR3 has 15 residues. V shed 5 bases and J shed 0 bases, with 13 bases lying between them. Germline lookup yields CDR1 LGHNT and CDR2 FRNRAP. The CDR3 DNA reads TGTGCTAGTGGTCAGGAACTGAGACCTAACTATGGCTACACCTTC. As protein: CASGQELRPNYGYTF.

In DNA, the CDR3 is TGTGCCAGCAGTCCTACAGGGGGCGGTTTGGCTGAAGCTTTCTTT. The encoded protein is CASSPTGGGLAEAFF. The rearrangement joins TRBV7-3 to TRBJ1-1; 9 bases are shared with TRBD1. The trim removed 6 bases at V and 6 bases at J, leaving 11 bases unmatched. Germline V CDR1 and CDR2: SGHTA, FQGTGA. The CDR3 spans 15 residues.

The CDR3: CASSYSESNQPQHF. The CDR3 DNA reads as TGTGCCAGCAGTTACTCTGAGAGCAATCAGCCCCAGCATTTT. The rearrangement uses TRBV6-5 and TRBJ1-5, with D unclear. Germline lookup yields CDR1 MNHEY and CDR2 SVGAGI. CDR3 length: 14 amino acids. V gave up 0 bases and J gave up 1 base, with 4 bases separating them.

This clone has just a few counts. The chain joins TRBV5-6 to TRBJ1-3; no clear D gene. Deletions cut 0 bases from V and 1 base from J, with 8 bases between. The CDR3 has 15 residues. Per the germline V gene, CDR1 is SGHDT and CDR2 is YYEEEE. CDR3 nucleotides: TGTGCCAGCAGCTTGGCCGCGGTTTCTGGAAACACCATATATTTT. This gives the protein CASSLAAVSGNTIYF.

As regards this clone: Its ends do not fully match the called genes, so a read error is possible. The rearrangement joins TRBV9 to TRBJ1-2; D is perhaps TRBD1 (6 bases). The CDR3 totals 10 residues. CDR1 is SGDLS, CDR2 YYNGEE, per germline. The CDR3: CASSGQAIAF. Written as DNA, the CDR3 is TGTGCCAGCAGCGGACAGGCCATTGCCTTC.

This clone was counted only a few times. The rearrangement uses TRBV29-1 and TRBJ1-2, with D possibly TRBD1 on 6 matching bases. The CDR3 is made up of 12 amino acids. V lost 4 bases and J 4 bases, leaving 10 bases between the germline ends. Germline V lookup: CDR1 SQVTM, CDR2 ANQGSEA. In nucleotides, the CDR3 is TGCAGCGTTGTTGGACAGACCTATGGCTACACCTTC. Translated, it gives CSVVGQTYGYTF.

CDR3 in DNA: TGCGCCAGCAGCTTAGCGGACCCGAACACTGAAGCTTTCTTT. It is translated as CASSLADPNTEAFF. The chain employs TRBV5-1 and TRBJ1-1; D unresolved. CDR3 length: 14 amino acids. The ends were cut back, 2 bases at V and 1 base at J, with 9 bases in the middle. CDR1 and CDR2 (germline): SGHRS, YFSETQ.

The chain is built from TRBV27 and TRBJ2-7, with D possibly matching TRBD1 (5 bases). The CDR3 is made up of 16 amino acids. From germline, CDR1 is MNHEY and CDR2 SMNVEV (reference sequence). V lost 0 bases and J 3 bases, leaving 15 bases between the germline ends. The CDR3, as DNA: TGTGCCAGCAGTTTATCCTGGACAAGCCTCTTCTACGAGCAGTACTTC. Its protein product is CASSLSWTSLFYEQYF.

This clone has only one observation. The chain uses TRBV5-6 and TRBJ2-5; a weak D match, TRBD1 (6 bases). CDR3 size: 13 residues. CDR1 SGHDT and CDR2 YYEEEE come from the germline V gene. Trimming cost V 4 bases and J 1 base, with 8 bases left between them. Here the CDR3 reads CASSPDSQETQYF. CDR3 in DNA: TGTGCCAGCAGCCCGGACAGCCAAGAGACCCAGTACTTC.

The chain links TRBV10-3 to TRBJ1-1, with unresolved D. Germline V lookup: CDR1 ENHRY, CDR2 SYGVKD. V was shortened by 4 bases and J by 1 base, with 10 bases between the two germline ends. The CDR3 runs 14 residues. The chain's CDR3 is CAISAEGGNTEAFF. CDR3 nucleotide sequence: TGTGCCATCAGTGCAGAGGGAGGGAACACTGAAGCTTTCTTT.

The rearrangement joins TRBV29-1 to TRBJ1-2; D remains ambiguous. The ends were cut back, 6 bases at V and 2 bases at J, with 13 bases in the middle. The V gene's germline CDR1 is SQVTM and CDR2 ANQGSEA. The CDR3 contains 13 residues. CDR3 sequence: CSVPLPRNYGYTF. As DNA, the CDR3 is TGCAGCGTCCCCCTCCCTCGAAACTATGGCTACACCTTC.

V gene TRBV2 combines with J gene TRBJ2-4, with D perhaps being TRBD1 or TRBD2 (6 bases each). This CDR3 has 19 residues. Per germline, CDR1 SNHLY and CDR2 FYNNEI. Trimming cost V 3 bases and J 8 bases, with 29 bases left between them. CDR3 bases: TGTGCCAGCAGTGATTGGAGTGGGGGGCAGCGCCTGGACTTAGACATTCAGTACTTC. Translation gives CASSDWSGGQRLDLDIQYF. The full variable domain, its missing parts supplied by reference TRBV2 and TRBJ2-4, is EPEVTQTPSHQVTQMGQEVILRCVPISNHLYFYWYRQILGQKVEFLVSFYNNEISEKSEIFDDQFSVERPDGSNFTLKIRSTKLEDSAMYFCASSDWSGGQRLDLDIQYFGAGTRLSVL.